The 32 T cell receptor beta chains below all came from one sample that was sequenced in a study of control samples from healthy donors and cancer patients. Produced via immunoSEQ multiplex PCR; TCRdb's table is partial and in-frame only. The sample includes around 130,000 clones, roughly 90% of them seen just once. Sequencing was carried out using PBMCs. These receptors came from a man aged 50-59 years with head and neck cancer.

CDR3 nucleotide sequence: TGTGCCAGCACCCAGGGTTCATTTGGCGGGGAGCTGTTTTTT. The encoded protein is CASTQGSFGGELFF. The genes are TRBV2 and TRBJ2-2, with D possibly being TRBD1 (5 bases). There are 14 residues in the CDR3. The germline V and J ends were trimmed by 7 bases and 7 bases, with 16 bases remaining between them. CDR1 and CDR2 (germline): SNHLY, FYNNEI.

This chain links TRBV13 with TRBJ1-5, with D unresolved. This CDR3 region has 11 residues. Germline loops: CDR1 PRHDT, CDR2 FYEKMQ (reference sequence). V was trimmed by 4 bases and J by 9 bases, leaving 7 bases between them. DNA for the CDR3: TGTGCCAGCAGCTCGGGCGGGCCCCAGCATTTT. Translation gives CASSSGGPQHF.

This clone came up a few times. This chain connects TRBV29-1 to TRBJ1-5, with TRBD1 as a possible D gene (5 bases). CDR3 length equals 14 residues. V gave up 6 bases and J gave up 0 bases, with 12 bases separating them. Germline CDR1 SQVTM, CDR2 ANQGSEA. In nucleotides, the CDR3 is TGCAGCGTAAAGACAGTCGATAGCAATCAGCCCCAGCATTTT. This sequence encodes CSVKTVDSNQPQHF.

The chain employs TRBV7-9 and TRBJ2-1, with 11 bases identical to TRBD2. Looked up from germline, CDR1 is SEHNR and CDR2 is FQNEAQ (reference sequence). V lost 10 bases and J lost 10; bases outside the gene matches: 12. The CDR3 loop spans 14 amino acids. CDR3 nucleotide sequence: TGTGCCATTTCCGGGACTAGCGGATTTAAGGAGCAGTTCTTC. Protein product: CAISGTSGFKEQFF. The whole variable domain, filled in from reference TRBV7-9 and TRBJ2-1, reads DTGVSQNPRHKITKRGQNVTFRCDPISEHNRLYWYRQTLGQGPEFLTYFQNEAQLEKSRLLSDRFSAERPKGSFSTLEIQRTEQGDSAMYLCAISGTSGFKEQFFGPGTRLTVL.

The chain uses TRBV5-4 and TRBJ2-2, with D perhaps given as TRBD1 or TRBD2 (5 bases each). The germline gives CDR1 SGHNT, CDR2 YYREEE (reference sequence). The ends were cut back, 6 bases at V and 2 bases at J, with 8 bases in the middle. The length of the CDR3 is 13 residues. CDR3 residues: CASKRDNTGELFF. Here the CDR3 DNA reads TGTGCCAGCAAAAGGGACAACACCGGGGAGCTGTTTTTT.

The chain links TRBV24-1 to TRBJ1-2; a possible D gene is TRBD1 (5 bases). The germline V gene encodes CDR1 KGHDR and CDR2 SFDVKD. CDR3 length: 18 residues. Between the trimmed V and J ends, which lost 0 bases and 2 bases, there was a span of 18 bases. CDR3 protein: CATSDLPREVRGNYGYTF. CDR3 nucleotide sequence: TGTGCCACCAGTGATTTGCCGCGGGAGGTTAGGGGAAACTATGGCTACACCTTC.

The CDR3 region has the DNA TGTGCCAGCAGCCGGGGACAGGGGTTCAATCAGCCCCAGCATTTT. Translation gives CASSRGQGFNQPQHF. The chain carries TRBV5-8 and TRBJ1-5; TRBD1 agrees at 10 bases. The germline gives CDR1 SGHTS, CDR2 YDEGEE. V shed 4 bases, J shed 3 bases, and the junction held 4 bases outside the gene matches. This CDR3 has 15 amino acids.

This chain connects TRBV28 to TRBJ2-6; D ambiguous. V lost 5 bases and J lost 0, with 11 bases in between. CDR3 length: 16 amino acids. The germline V gene encodes CDR1 MDHEN and CDR2 SYDVKM. The CDR3 protein is CASSDLAYSGANVLTF. CDR3 DNA: TGTGCCAGCAGTGACCTTGCCTACTCTGGGGCCAACGTCCTGACTTTC.

The chain recombines TRBV5-1 with TRBJ1-2, with 7 bases identical to TRBD1. The CDR3 is 14 residues long. CDR1 and CDR2 (germline): SGHRS, YFSETQ. The J segment lost 6 bases and the V segment lost 0 bases, leaving 5 bases of the junction unmatched. CDR3 protein: CASSLERGRDGYTF. CDR3 nucleotide sequence: TGCGCCAGCAGCTTGGAGAGGGGGCGAGATGGCTACACCTTC.

The chain carries TRBV2 and TRBJ2-1, with D possibly being TRBD2 (6 bases). The V end lost 6 bases, the J end lost 0 bases, and 18 bases lay between the germline ends. CDR1 SNHLY and CDR2 FYNNEI come from the germline V gene. The CDR3 covers 17 residues. The CDR3 loop reads CASRRWRGPGSYNEQFF. Written as DNA, the CDR3 is TGTGCCAGCAGAAGGTGGAGGGGCCCGGGCTCCTACAATGAGCAGTTCTTC. The complete variable domain, with remaining parts taken from reference TRBV2 and TRBJ2-1, reads EPEVTQTPSHQVTQMGQEVILRCVPISNHLYFYWYRQILGQKVEFLVSFYNNEISEKSEIFDDQFSVERPDGSNFTLKIRSTKLEDSAMYFCASRRWRGPGSYNEQFFGPGTRLTVL.

The chain combines TRBV27 with TRBJ2-1, with 7 bases lining up with TRBD2. Looked up from germline, CDR1 is MNHEY and CDR2 is SMNVEV (reference sequence). V lost 2 bases and J lost 4; bases outside the gene matches: 5. The CDR3 runs 15 residues. The CDR3 is CASSLAGELYNEQFF. The CDR3 region has the DNA TGTGCCAGCAGTTTAGCGGGAGAGCTATACAATGAGCAGTTCTTC.

This chain connects TRBV19 to TRBJ2-1; TRBD2 agrees at 7 bases. Trimming removed 4 bases from V and 6 bases from J; junction bases left unmatched: 3. Germline V gene sequence: CDR1 LNHDA, CDR2 SQIVND (reference sequence). The CDR3 length is 13 residues. The CDR3 is CASSKSGGNEQFF. The DNA of the CDR3 is TGTGCCAGTAGTAAGTCGGGGGGCAATGAGCAGTTCTTC.

The CDR3 bases are TGTGCCAGCTCCGGGACTAGCGGGAGGTACTCCTACAATGAGCAGTTCTTC. Translating it yields CASSGTSGRYSYNEQFF. The chain carries TRBV19 and TRBJ2-1, with 15 bases aligning to TRBD2. The V gene's germline CDR1 is LNHDA and CDR2 SQIVND (reference sequence). This CDR3 has 17 residues. V lost 9 bases, J lost 0 bases, and 6 bases stayed unmatched. The full variable domain, in which reference TRBV19 and TRBJ2-1 provide the parts outside the CDR3, is DGGITQSPKYLFRKEGQNVTLSCEQNLNHDAMYWYRQDPGQGLRLIYYSQIVNDFQKGDIAEGYSVSREKKESFPLTVTSAQKNPTAFYLCASSGTSGRYSYNEQFFGPGTRLTVL.

CDR3 residues: CASSESTGTFTYEQYF. The CDR3 DNA reads TGCGCCAGCAGTGAGTCTACAGGAACTTTCACCTACGAGCAGTACTTC. The chain employs TRBV10-1 and TRBJ2-7; tentative D call: TRBD1 (5 bases). CDR3 length: 16 residues. From germline, CDR1 is WNHNN and CDR2 SYGVQD (reference sequence). Trimming cost V 0 bases and J 2 bases, with 14 bases left between them.

The CDR3 nucleotides are TGCAGCGTTAAGACAGGGACTAGCACAGATACGCAGTATTTT. It encodes CSVKTGTSTDTQYF. This chain connects TRBV29-1 to TRBJ2-3; perhaps TRBD1 as D (7 bases). This CDR3 spans 14 amino acids. Germline V lookup: CDR1 SQVTM, CDR2 ANQGSEA. The V and J ends lost 5 bases and 0 bases respectively, with 12 bases between them.

The J gene is TRBJ2-1, the V gene TRBV30; 7 bases fit TRBD2. The CDR3 has 14 amino acids. The germline gives CDR1 GTSNPN, CDR2 SVGIG (reference sequence). With 3 bases clipped from V and 8 bases from J, the junction kept 10 bases outside the gene matches. The CDR3 is CAWRGRGSKDEQFF. The CDR3 bases are TGTGCCTGGAGGGGGAGGGGCTCGAAAGATGAGCAGTTCTTC.

The rearrangement uses TRBV27 and TRBJ1-6; a weak D match, TRBD1 (5 bases). Per the germline V gene, CDR1 is MNHEY and CDR2 is SMNVEV (reference sequence). The V end lost 4 bases, the J end lost 10 bases, and 17 bases lay between the germline ends. This CDR3 contains 15 residues. This CDR3 is CASSSYRFRESPLHF. CDR3 bases: TGTGCCAGCAGTTCTTACAGGTTCCGGGAATCACCCCTCCACTTT.

The chain couples TRBV6-5 to TRBJ1-1; D unclear. Trimming cost V 6 bases and J 0 bases, with 8 bases left between them. The CDR3 extends over 13 amino acids. Per germline, CDR1 MNHEY and CDR2 SVGAGI. CDR3 bases: TGTGCCAGCAGCCGCAACCTGAACACTGAAGCTTTCTTT. Translated, it gives CASSRNLNTEAFF.

The chain combines TRBV3-1 (or the pseudogene TRBV3-2) with TRBJ1-2, with a weak D call TRBD1 (6 bases). Trimming shortened V by 4 bases and J by 2 bases, and 11 bases separated the two germline ends. The CDR3 covers 14 residues. Germline V gene lookup returns CDR1 LGHDT and CDR2 YNNKEL (reference sequence). As DNA, the CDR3 is TGTGCCAGCAGCCCCCTGACAGGCAACTATGGCTACACCTTC. This gives the protein CASSPLTGNYGYTF.

The chain employs TRBV27 and TRBJ2-7; 10 nucleotides match TRBD1. The CDR3 is made up of 16 amino acids. The V and J ends lost 7 bases and 1 base, in that order; junction bases with no gene match: 10. Germline V gene lookup returns CDR1 MNHEY and CDR2 SMNVEV (reference sequence). CDR3 DNA sequence: TGTGCCAGCATGGGACAGGGGACGCGTAAGTCCTACGAGCAGTACTTC. Its protein is CASMGQGTRKSYEQYF.

In the case of this clone: Other nucleotide sequences in the sample specify the same CDR3. The J gene is TRBJ2-3, the V gene TRBV27; 8 positions match TRBD1. Germline V gives CDR1 MNHEY, CDR2 SMNVEV (reference sequence). This CDR3 spans 15 amino acids. V was pared by 6 bases and J by 2 bases, with 7 bases of the junction left unmatched. The CDR3 here is CASSPLQGATDTQYF. The CDR3, as DNA: TGTGCCAGCAGCCCCCTCCAGGGGGCCACAGATACGCAGTATTTT.

This chain uses TRBV7-6 with TRBJ2-1, with D maybe TRBD2 (6 bases). The CDR3 sequence is 14 residues long. V dropped 0 bases and J dropped 9 bases, with 12 bases sitting between them. From germline, CDR1 is SGHVS and CDR2 FNYEAQ. The CDR3 DNA follows: TGTGCCAGCAGCTTAGCGGCACTAGCAGCTGAGCAGTTCTTC. Its translation: CASSLAALAAEQFF.

J is TRBJ2-7 and V is TRBV7-9; tentatively, D is TRBD1 (6 bases). CDR1 is SEHNR, CDR2 FQNEAQ, per germline (reference sequence). The CDR3 loop spans 14 amino acids. V was trimmed by 4 bases and J by 1 base, leaving 11 bases between them. CDR3 in amino acids: CASSYNGQSYEQYF. The CDR3 bases are TGTGCCAGCAGCTACAACGGACAGTCCTACGAGCAGTACTTC.

The chain has TRBV5-5 and TRBJ2-7, with TRBD2 as a possible D gene (6 bases). The V end lost 1 base, the J end lost 2 bases, and 10 bases lay between the germline ends. CDR3 length: 14 amino acids. Germline assignment: CDR1 SGHKS and CDR2 YYEKEE (reference sequence). The CDR3 coding sequence is TGTGCCAGCAGCTTGACCGGGACTGCCTACGAGCAGTACTTC. Its protein is CASSLTGTAYEQYF.

The rearrangement joins TRBV5-8 to TRBJ2-5, with 10 bases fitting TRBD2. CDR1 and CDR2 (germline): SGHTS, YDEGEE. V shed 5 bases and J 3 bases; nucleotides not matched to a gene: 4. The CDR3 loop spans 14 amino acids. CDR3 coding DNA: TGTGCCAGCAGTTCTGGACTAGCGGAAGAGACCCAGTACTTC. This encodes CASSSGLAEETQYF.

The chain employs TRBV9 and TRBJ1-4; TRBD1 agrees at 7 bases. The V and J ends lost 2 bases and 7 bases, in that order; junction bases with no gene match: 11. CDR3 length: 16 amino acids. Germline CDR1 SGDLS, CDR2 YYNGEE. The DNA for the CDR3 is TGTGCCAGCAGCGTCAACAGGGGAGGTTACGGTGAAAAACTGTTTTTT. This codes for CASSVNRGGYGEKLFF.

This rearrangement joins TRBV28 to TRBJ1-2, with D maybe TRBD1 (6 bases). V was clipped by 5 bases and J by 6 bases, with 13 bases between them. From germline, CDR1 is MDHEN and CDR2 SYDVKM. The CDR3 has 13 residues. CDR3 sequence: CASSAGEVDGYTF. CDR3 nucleotides: TGTGCCAGCAGTGCAGGGGAAGTGGATGGCTACACCTTC.

V is TRBV14 and J is TRBJ1-2, with TRBD1 as a possible D gene (5 bases). The V end lost 3 bases, the J end lost 10 bases, and 12 bases lay between the germline ends. The CDR3 has 12 amino acids. Germline CDR1 is SGHDN and CDR2 is FVKESK. The CDR3 DNA sequence: TGTGCCAGCAGCCACGGGGCCTCTGACTACACCTTC. Its protein is CASSHGASDYTF. Full variable domain (outside the CDR3, taken from reference TRBV14 and TRBJ1-2): EAGVTQFPSHSVIEKGQTVTLRCDPISGHDNLYWYRRVMGKEIKFLLHFVKESKQDESGMPNNRFLAERTGGTYSTLKVQPAELEDSGVYFCASSHGASDYTFGSGTRLTVV.

This clone has a handful of counts. J is TRBJ1-2 and V is TRBV10-3, with D possibly TRBD1 on 5 matching bases. The CDR3 length is 12 residues. Germline V lookup: CDR1 ENHRY, CDR2 SYGVKD. Trimming stripped 7 bases from V and 7 bases from J, with 13 bases between. CDR3: CAITPGSSGYTF. In DNA, the CDR3 is TGTGCCATCACCCCAGGGTCGAGTGGCTACACCTTC.

V is TRBV10-1 and J is TRBJ2-7; the match to TRBD1 covers 10 bases. The CDR3 sequence is 15 residues long. Looked up from germline, CDR1 is WNHNN and CDR2 is SYGVQD (reference sequence). V gave up 3 bases and J gave up 6 bases; unmatched junction bases: 8. In DNA, the CDR3 is TGCGCCAGCAGTGACCAGCCGGGACAGGGGTTCGAGCAGTACTTC. Translation gives CASSDQPGQGFEQYF.

This rearrangement joins TRBV10-3 to TRBJ2-5; 11 positions match TRBD1. CDR1 and CDR2 from the germline V gene are ENHRY and SYGVKD. This CDR3 contains 13 residues. The V and J ends lost 6 bases and 4 bases, in that order; junction bases with no gene match: 1. CDR3 DNA: TGTGCCATCAGGGACAGGGGGCGAGAGACCCAGTACTTC. Translated, it gives CAIRDRGRETQYF.

The chain couples TRBV6-1 to TRBJ2-2, with D uncertain. Trimming left V 2 bases short and J 2 bases short, with 6 bases between. CDR3 length: 14 residues. Germline V gene sequence: CDR1 MNHNS, CDR2 SASEGT. CDR3 sequence reads: CASSEQVNTGELFF. The CDR3 nucleotides read TGTGCCAGCAGTGAACAGGTCAACACCGGGGAGCTGTTTTTT.